Each of the 21 T cell receptor beta chains below was sequenced from the same sample in a study of vaccination and CD4 T cells after COVID-19. No antigen is known for these receptors. Treatment: roughly 10-day PBMC culture with coronavirus spike peptide pools or control peptides (ViraFEST assay). At the Johns Hopkins FTIC core, DNA taken from cultured CD4+ T cells was sequenced by way of the Oncomine TCR Beta short-read assay. Using its own MiXCR run on the PCR reads, TCRdb lists one record per CDR3 protein. The sample consists of about 19,000 distinct CDR3 sequences, approximately 45% of them appearing once. This specimen was CD4+ T cells from blood, cultured in vitro, taken after SARS-CoV-2 vaccination. The receptors here all came from a human donor who had recovered from COVID-19.

This clonotype was detected only a few times. The J gene is TRBJ1-2, the V gene TRBV10-2, with D uncertain. V gave up 3 bases and J gave up 5 bases, with 10 bases separating them. Germline V gene sequence: CDR1 WSHSY, CDR2 SAAADI. This CDR3 is 13 amino acids long. The CDR3 coding sequence is TGCGCCAGCAGTGACCTGTTGGGGTATGGCTACACCTTC. Protein: CASSDLLGYGYTF.

This sequence joins TRBV24-1 and TRBJ1-1, with D hard to call. The germline V and J ends were trimmed by 6 bases and 3 bases, with 7 bases remaining between them. CDR1 is KGHDR, CDR2 SFDVKD, per germline. This CDR3 has 12 amino acids. CDR3 loop: CATSMGHTEAFF. The CDR3 DNA reads as TGTGCCACCAGTATGGGTCACACTGAAGCTTTCTTT.

The V call is TRBV2, the J call TRBJ1-2; D may be TRBD1 (5 bases). Trimming stripped 6 bases from V and 5 bases from J, with 13 bases between. Per germline, CDR1 SNHLY and CDR2 FYNNEI. The CDR3 is made up of 13 amino acids. The CDR3 bases are TGTGCCAGCAGCAGGAATCAGGGATATGGCTACACCTTC. Amino acids: CASSRNQGYGYTF. Full variable domain (outside the CDR3, taken from reference TRBV2 and TRBJ1-2): EPEVTQTPSHQVTQMGQEVILRCVPISNHLYFYWYRQILGQKVEFLVSFYNNEISEKSEIFDDQFSVERPDGSNFTLKIRSTKLEDSAMYFCASSRNQGYGYTFGSGTRLTVV.

The chain is built from TRBV7-3 and TRBJ2-6, with D perhaps matching TRBD1 (6 bases). Trimming removed 5 bases from V and 0 bases from J, with 8 bases in between. The CDR3 consists of 15 residues. CDR1 is SGHTA, CDR2 FQGTGA, per germline. This CDR3 reads CASSQGYSGANVLTF. The CDR3 DNA reads as TGTGCCAGCAGCCAGGGGTACTCTGGGGCCAACGTCCTGACTTTC.

J is TRBJ1-1 and V is TRBV4-1, with TRBD1 identical over 7 bases. The CDR3 is 15 residues long. J lost 3 bases, V lost 0 bases, and 4 bases had no gene match. Germline values: CDR1 MGHRA, CDR2 YSYEKL. CDR3 in DNA: TGCGCCAGCAGCCAAGACGAGGGGGCGGACACTGAAGCTTTCTTT. It yields the protein CASSQDEGADTEAFF.

V and J are TRBV20-1 and TRBJ2-5; 10 bases are a match to TRBD2. With 4 bases clipped from V and 4 bases from J, the junction kept 6 bases outside the gene matches. CDR3 length: 14 amino acids. CDR1 and CDR2 from the germline V gene are DFQATT and SNEGSKA (reference sequence). DNA for the CDR3: TGCAGTGCTACACGAAGCGGGAGGGGAGAGACCCAGTACTTC. It is translated as CSATRSGRGETQYF.

This clonotype was seen more than once but under ten times. The chain combines TRBV20-1 with TRBJ2-3; 13 bases align to TRBD2. Per the germline V gene, CDR1 is DFQATT and CDR2 is SNEGSKA (reference sequence). V gave up 6 bases and J gave up 1 base; unmatched junction bases: 4. The CDR3 has 15 residues. The CDR3 here is CSAPGTSGGTDTQYF. The CDR3 DNA follows: TGCAGTGCCCCAGGGACTAGCGGGGGCACAGATACGCAGTATTTT.

V is TRBV7-2 and J is TRBJ2-3, with D unclear. V was clipped by 2 bases and J by 4 bases, with 10 bases between them. Germline V lookup: CDR1 SGHTA, CDR2 FQGNSA. CDR3 length equals 14 residues. The CDR3 here is CASSLWSNSDTQYF. The CDR3 DNA reads TGTGCCAGCAGCTTATGGAGTAATTCAGATACGCAGTATTTT.

This clonotype appeared a few times. The chain recombines TRBV6-1 with TRBJ1-6; D not certain. V was cut by 8 bases and J by 9 bases, with 23 bases left in between. CDR1 is MNHNS and CDR2 is SASEGT in the germline V gene. The CDR3 is 16 amino acids. The CDR3 region is CASGGRVGQVASPLHF. The CDR3 DNA is TGTGCCAGCGGAGGGCGGGTAGGTCAGGTCGCTTCACCCCTCCACTTT.

This clonotype has more than one count but fewer than ten. V usage is TRBV7-2 and J usage is TRBJ2-5; the match to TRBD1 covers 8 bases. This CDR3 comprises 14 residues. Per germline, CDR1 SGHTA and CDR2 FQGNSA. V trimming: 1 base; J trimming: 5 bases; junction bases outside the gene matches: 3. CDR3 in amino acids: CASSLGNRGETQYF. The CDR3, as DNA: TGTGCCAGCAGCTTAGGAAACAGGGGGGAGACCCAGTACTTC.

The V call is TRBV7-8, the J call TRBJ1-1; D possibly corresponds to TRBD1 (6 bases). Germline V gene sequence: CDR1 SGHVS, CDR2 FQNEAQ. The CDR3 is 14 residues long. Trimming cost V 3 bases and J 2 bases, with 10 bases left between them. CDR3 in DNA: TGTGCCAGCAGCTTGGCCGGGGGCAACACTGAAGCTTTCTTT. Its translation is CASSLAGGNTEAFF.

This clonotype appeared a single time. This chain uses TRBV27 with TRBJ2-7; no firm D call. Germline V gene lookup returns CDR1 MNHEY and CDR2 SMNVEV (reference sequence). The CDR3 runs 12 residues. Trimming pared 1 base from V and 3 bases from J, leaving 4 bases between. The DNA for the CDR3 is TGTGCCAGCAGTTTATGTCGCTACGAGCAGTACTTC. This gives the protein CASSLCRYEQYF.

This clonotype was seen a handful of times. The chain combines TRBV28 with TRBJ1-1; D not certain. V lost 8 bases and J lost 7, with 14 bases in between. CDR3 size: 12 residues. CDR1 is MDHEN, CDR2 SYDVKM, per germline. In DNA, the CDR3 is TGTGCCAGCGGTCCGGTGTCGGTTGAAGCTTTCTTT. Translating it yields CASGPVSVEAFF.

This chain links TRBV7-6 with TRBJ2-2; TRBD2 matches 9 bases. Germline lookup yields CDR1 SGHVS and CDR2 FNYEAQ. CDR3 length: 18 residues. V shed 1 base and J 2 bases; nucleotides not matched to a gene: 8. CDR3 DNA: TGTGCCAGCAGCTTAGTGGCTAGCGGGGCGATAAACACCGGGGAGCTGTTTTTT. Protein sequence: CASSLVASGAINTGELFF. The variable domain in full, completed from reference TRBV7-6 and TRBJ2-2, reads GAGVSQSPRYKVTKRGQDVALRCDPISGHVSLYWYRQALGQGPEFLTYFNYEAQQDKSGLPNDRFSAERPEGSISTLTIQRTEQRDSAMYRCASSLVASGAINTGELFFGEGSRLTVL.

The chain couples TRBV7-2 to TRBJ1-5; D uncertain. V was cut by 5 bases and J by 2 bases, with 13 bases left in between. The germline V gene has CDR1 SGHTA and CDR2 FQGNSA. CDR3 length equals 15 residues. CDR3 DNA: TGTGCCAGCAGCCCCGAGACCAGTGGCAATCAGCCCCAGCATTTT. Translation gives CASSPETSGNQPQHF.

The chain combines TRBV7-3 with TRBJ2-1; D remains unclear. Germline V CDR1 and CDR2: SGHTA, FQGTGA. The ends were cut back, 2 bases at V and 0 bases at J, with 8 bases in the middle. The CDR3 is 15 residues long. The CDR3 is CASSLAKSSYNEQFF. CDR3 sequence (DNA): TGTGCCAGCAGCTTAGCCAAGAGCTCCTACAATGAGCAGTTCTTC.

The chain joins TRBV10-3 to TRBJ1-5, with TRBD1 matching over 7 bases. The V gene end was trimmed by 6 bases and the J gene end by 14 bases; junction bases not matched to a gene: 10. The CDR3 runs to 12 residues. CDR1 and CDR2 from the germline V gene are ENHRY and SYGVKD. The CDR3 sequence is CAISDGQERKHF. As DNA, the CDR3 is TGTGCCATCAGCGACGGACAGGAGAGGAAGCATTTT.

A few counts support this clonotype. The rearrangement joins TRBV20-1 to TRBJ2-7; 10 nucleotides match TRBD1. V was clipped by 2 bases and J by 5 bases; unmatched bases: 12. CDR1 and CDR2 (germline): DFQATT, SNEGSKA (reference sequence). The CDR3 runs to 16 residues. This CDR3 is CSARSPAGTGVDEQYF. The CDR3 DNA is TGCAGTGCTAGATCTCCCGCCGGGACAGGGGTCGACGAGCAGTACTTC.

The chain uses TRBV7-2 and TRBJ2-3; D is unclear. Germline V gives CDR1 SGHTA, CDR2 FQGNSA. The CDR3 is 13 residues long. The ends were cut back, 2 bases at V and 6 bases at J, with 9 bases in the middle. The CDR3 nucleotides are TGTGCCAGCAGCTTACAGGCTGGGGATACGCAGTATTTT. Amino acid sequence: CASSLQAGDTQYF.

The rearrangement uses TRBV2 and TRBJ2-6, with D unresolved. Germline assignment: CDR1 SNHLY and CDR2 FYNNEI. The length of the CDR3 is 15 residues. V gave up 3 bases and J gave up 0 bases, with 6 bases separating them. CDR3 residues: CASSDWSSGANVLTF. The CDR3 DNA reads as TGTGCCAGCAGTGACTGGTCCTCTGGGGCCAACGTCCTGACTTTC.

The V gene is TRBV20-1, the J gene TRBJ2-1, with TRBD2 matching 11 bases. Germline V gene sequence: CDR1 DFQATT, CDR2 SNEGSKA (reference sequence). The CDR3 has 16 residues. Unmatched junction bases numbered 5, after V lost 0 bases and J lost 4 bases. CDR3 in amino acids: CSARDGSGRDYNEQFF. The CDR3 nucleotides read TGCAGTGCTAGAGATGGTAGCGGGAGGGATTACAATGAGCAGTTCTTC.